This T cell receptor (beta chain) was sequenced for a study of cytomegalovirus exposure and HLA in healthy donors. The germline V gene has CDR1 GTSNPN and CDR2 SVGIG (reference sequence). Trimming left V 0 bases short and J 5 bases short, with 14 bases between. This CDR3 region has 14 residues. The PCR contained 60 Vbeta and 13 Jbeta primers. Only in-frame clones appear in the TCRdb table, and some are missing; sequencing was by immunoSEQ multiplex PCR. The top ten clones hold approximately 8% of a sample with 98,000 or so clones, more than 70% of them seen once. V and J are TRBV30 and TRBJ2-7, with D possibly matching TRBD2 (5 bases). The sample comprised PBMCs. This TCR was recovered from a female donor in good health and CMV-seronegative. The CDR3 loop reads CAWSVGSAGDEQYF. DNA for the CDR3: TGTGCCTGGAGTGTTGGATCGGCGGGTGACGAGCAGTACTTC.